One T cell receptor (beta chain) is described in this entry. Libraries were prepared by immunoSEQ multiplex PCR; TCRdb keeps only in-frame clonotypes and omits some of them. The table records 200,000 to 250,000 clones, more than 75% of them present only once. Per germline, CDR1 MNHEY and CDR2 SMNVEV (reference sequence). Trimming removed 7 bases from V and 4 bases from J; junction bases left unmatched: 6. The CDR3 has 15 residues. The data are from a study of blood T cell repertoires in COVID-19. Two negative PCRs, clearance, or symptom resolution were required of recovered Cohort 3 donors. This TCR was recovered from a woman aged 45-59 years who had recovered from COVID-19. This sequence joins TRBV27 and TRBJ2-1; 11 positions match TRBD2. Sequencing was carried out using PBMCs or T cells enriched from blood (not recorded which). This chain's CDR3 is CASTFGTSGYNEQFF. The CDR3 region has the DNA TGTGCCAGCACCTTCGGGACTAGCGGATACAATGAGCAGTTCTTC.